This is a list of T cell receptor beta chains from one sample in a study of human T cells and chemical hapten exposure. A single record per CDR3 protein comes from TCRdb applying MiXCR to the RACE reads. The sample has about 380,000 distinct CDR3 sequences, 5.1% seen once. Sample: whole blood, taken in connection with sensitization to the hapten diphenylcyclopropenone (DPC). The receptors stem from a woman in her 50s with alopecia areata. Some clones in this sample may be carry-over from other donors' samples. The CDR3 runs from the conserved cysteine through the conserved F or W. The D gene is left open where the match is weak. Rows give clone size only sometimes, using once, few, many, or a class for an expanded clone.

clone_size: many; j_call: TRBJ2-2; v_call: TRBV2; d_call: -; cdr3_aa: CASSDVPNTGELFF; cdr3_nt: TGTGCCAGCAGTGATGTGCCAAACACCGGGGAGCTGTTTTTT
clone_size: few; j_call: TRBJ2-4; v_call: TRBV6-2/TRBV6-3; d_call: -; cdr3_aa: CASSYDNSKNIQYF; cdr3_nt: TGTGCCAGCAGTTACGACAACAGCAAAAACATTCAGTACTTC
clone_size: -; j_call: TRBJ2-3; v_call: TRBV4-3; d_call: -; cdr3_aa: CASSLTAAATDTQYF; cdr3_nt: TGCGCCAGCAGCCTTACTGCGGCGGCCACAGATACGCAGTATTTT
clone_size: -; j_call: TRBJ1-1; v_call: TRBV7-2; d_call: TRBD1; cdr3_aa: CASSLGQGSSEAFF; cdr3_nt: TGTGCCAGCAGCTTGGGACAGGGGTCTTCTGAAGCTTTCTTT
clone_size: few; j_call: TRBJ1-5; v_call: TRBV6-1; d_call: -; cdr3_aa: CASSEWGADNQPQHF; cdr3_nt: TGTGCCAGCAGTGAATGGGGGGCTGACAATCAGCCCCAGCATTTT
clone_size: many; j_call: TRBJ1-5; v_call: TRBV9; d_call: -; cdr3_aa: CASSVAGSQPQHF; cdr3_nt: TGTGCCAGCAGCGTAGCGGGCAGTCAGCCCCAGCATTTT
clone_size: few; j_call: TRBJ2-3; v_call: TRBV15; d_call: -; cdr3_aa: CATSELQGLTQYF; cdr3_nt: TGTGCCACCAGCGAACTACAGGGCTTGACGCAGTATTTT
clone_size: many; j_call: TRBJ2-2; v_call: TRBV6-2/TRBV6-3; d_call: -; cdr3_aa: CASSFSVTGELFF; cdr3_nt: TGTGCCAGCAGTTTCTCCGTCACCGGGGAGCTGTTTTTT
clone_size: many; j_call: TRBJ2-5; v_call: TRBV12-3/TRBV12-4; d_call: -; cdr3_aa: CASSLPRGRGSETQYF; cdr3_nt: TGTGCCAGCAGTCTCCCACGGGGGCGCGGGTCCGAGACCCAGTACTTC
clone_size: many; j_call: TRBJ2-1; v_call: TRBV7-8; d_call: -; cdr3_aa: CASSAGLSSYNEQFF; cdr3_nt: TGTGCCAGCAGCGCAGGCTTGAGCTCCTACAATGAGCAGTTCTTC
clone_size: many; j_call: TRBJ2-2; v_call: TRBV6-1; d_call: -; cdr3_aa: CATINGYGELFF; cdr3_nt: TGTGCCACTATCAACGGTTACGGGGAGCTGTTTTTT
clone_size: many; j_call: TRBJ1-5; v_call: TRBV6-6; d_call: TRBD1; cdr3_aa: CASSWTGGVRGNQPQHF; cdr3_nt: TGTGCCAGCAGTTGGACAGGGGGGGTAAGAGGCAATCAGCCCCAGCATTTT
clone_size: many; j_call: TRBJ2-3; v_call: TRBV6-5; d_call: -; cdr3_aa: CASSYSKGGTDTQYF; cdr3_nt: TGTGCCAGCAGTTACTCGAAAGGGGGCACAGATACGCAGTATTTT
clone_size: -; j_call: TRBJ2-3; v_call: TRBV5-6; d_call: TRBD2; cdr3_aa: CASSLPLAGTDTQYF; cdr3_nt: TGTGCCAGCAGCTTGCCACTAGCGGGCACAGATACGCAGTATTTT
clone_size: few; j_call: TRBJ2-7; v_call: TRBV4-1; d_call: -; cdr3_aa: CASSQERNTKQYF; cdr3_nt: TGCGCCAGCAGCCAAGAGCGGAATACGAAGCAGTACTTC
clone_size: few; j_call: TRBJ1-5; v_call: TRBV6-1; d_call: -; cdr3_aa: CASLDSNQPQHF; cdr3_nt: TGTGCCAGCTTGGACAGCAATCAGCCCCAGCATTTT
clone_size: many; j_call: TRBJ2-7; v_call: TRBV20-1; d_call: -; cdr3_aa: CSARLGVSYEQYF; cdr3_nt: TGCAGTGCTAGACTAGGAGTCTCCTACGAGCAGTACTTC
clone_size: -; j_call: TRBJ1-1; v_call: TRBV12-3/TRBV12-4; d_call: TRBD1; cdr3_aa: CASSLVTGVGEAFF; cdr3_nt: TGTGCCAGCAGTTTAGTAACAGGGGTTGGTGAAGCTTTCTTT
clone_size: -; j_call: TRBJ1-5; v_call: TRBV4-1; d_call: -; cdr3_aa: CASSQDIDQPQHF; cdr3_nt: TGCGCCAGCAGCCAAGATATAGACCAGCCCCAGCATTTT
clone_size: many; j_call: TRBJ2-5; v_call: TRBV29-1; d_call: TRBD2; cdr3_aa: CSVWLAGSETQYF; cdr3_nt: TGCAGCGTTTGGCTAGCGGGTTCTGAGACCCAGTACTTC
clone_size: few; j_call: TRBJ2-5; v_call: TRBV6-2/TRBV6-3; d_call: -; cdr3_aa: CASGHSETQYF; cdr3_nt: TGTGCCAGCGGGCACTCAGAGACCCAGTACTTC
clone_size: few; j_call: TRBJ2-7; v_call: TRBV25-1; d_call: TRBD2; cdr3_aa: CASSEGGVSYEQYF; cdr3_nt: TGTGCCAGCAGTGAAGGGGGGGTCTCCTACGAGCAGTACTTC